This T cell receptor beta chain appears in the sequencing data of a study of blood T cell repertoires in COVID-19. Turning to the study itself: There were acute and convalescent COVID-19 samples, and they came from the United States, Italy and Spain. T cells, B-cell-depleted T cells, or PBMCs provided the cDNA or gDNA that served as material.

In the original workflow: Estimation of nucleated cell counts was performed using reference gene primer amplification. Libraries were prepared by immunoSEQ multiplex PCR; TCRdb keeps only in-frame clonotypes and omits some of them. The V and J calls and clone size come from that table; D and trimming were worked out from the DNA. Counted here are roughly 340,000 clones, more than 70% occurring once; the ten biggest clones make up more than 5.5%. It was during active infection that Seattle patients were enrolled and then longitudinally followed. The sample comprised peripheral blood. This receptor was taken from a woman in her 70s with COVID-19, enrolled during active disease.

The CDR3 here is CASSSSGGQRDTQYF. CDR3 nucleotides: TGTGCCAGCAGCTCATCTGGGGGCCAGAGGGATACGCAGTATTTT. The chain has TRBV7-9 and TRBJ2-3, with D possibly being TRBD1 (6 bases). There are 15 residues in the CDR3. CDR1 SEHNR and CDR2 FQNEAQ come from the germline V gene (reference sequence). Trimming removed 4 bases at V and 6 bases at J, with 17 bases between.